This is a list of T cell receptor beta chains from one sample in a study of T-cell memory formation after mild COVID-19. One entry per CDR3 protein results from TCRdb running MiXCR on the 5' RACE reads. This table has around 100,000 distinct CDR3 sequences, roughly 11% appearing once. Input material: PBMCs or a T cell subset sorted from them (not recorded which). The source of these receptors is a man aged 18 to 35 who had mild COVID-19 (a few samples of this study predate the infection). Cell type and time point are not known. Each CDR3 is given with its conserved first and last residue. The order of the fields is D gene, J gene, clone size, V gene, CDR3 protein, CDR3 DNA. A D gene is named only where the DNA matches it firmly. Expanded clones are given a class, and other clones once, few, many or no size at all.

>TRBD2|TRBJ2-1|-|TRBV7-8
CASSVSGGVYNEQFF
TGTGCCAGCAGCGTGAGCGGGGGGGTCTACAATGAGCAGTTCTTC
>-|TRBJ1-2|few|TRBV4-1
CASSQVTPIRDGYGYTF
TGCGCCAGCAGCCAAGTTACACCTATCAGGGACGGCTATGGCTACACCTTC
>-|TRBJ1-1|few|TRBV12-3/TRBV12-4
CASSLGQINTEAFF
TGTGCCAGCAGCCTGGGACAAATCAACACTGAAGCTTTCTTT
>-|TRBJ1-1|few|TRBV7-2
CASSFRGGFAEAFF
TGTGCCAGCAGTTTCCGGGGGGGCTTTGCTGAAGCTTTCTTT
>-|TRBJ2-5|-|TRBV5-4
CASSERLEETQYF
TGTGCCAGCAGCGAACGACTTGAAGAGACCCAGTACTTC
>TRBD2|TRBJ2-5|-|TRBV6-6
CASSSTGGLDQYF
TGTGCCAGCAGTTCTACGGGGGGGCTCGACCAGTACTTC
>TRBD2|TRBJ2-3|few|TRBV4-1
CASSPTWGGGASDTQYF
TGCGCCAGCAGCCCCACTTGGGGCGGGGGGGCAAGCGATACGCAGTATTTT
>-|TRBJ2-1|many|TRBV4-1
CASSQGTADEQFF
TGCGCCAGCAGCCAAGGAACGGCGGATGAGCAGTTCTTC
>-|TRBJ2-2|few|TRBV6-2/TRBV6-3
CASSVRDAGLSGELFF
TGTGCCAGCAGTGTCCGGGACGCAGGACTTTCGGGGGAGCTGTTTTTT
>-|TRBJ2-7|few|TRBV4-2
CASSQEVPTYEQYF
TGTGCCAGCAGCCAAGAGGTCCCAACCTACGAGCAGTACTTC
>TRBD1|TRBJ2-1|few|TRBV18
CASSPYRDRVRNEQFF
TGTGCCAGCTCACCATACCGGGACAGGGTCCGCAATGAGCAGTTCTTC
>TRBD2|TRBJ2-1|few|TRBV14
CASSLLGTSGGPRRDEQFF
TGTGCCAGCAGCCTACTCGGGACTAGCGGGGGGCCCAGGAGAGATGAGCAGTTCTTC
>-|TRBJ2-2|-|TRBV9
CASSVEVGATGELFF
TGTGCCAGCAGCGTAGAGGTTGGGGCGACCGGGGAGCTGTTTTTT
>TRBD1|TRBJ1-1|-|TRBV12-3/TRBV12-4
CASSLPTGAHSTGAFF
TGTGCCAGCAGTCTACCCACAGGGGCCCACTCCACGGGGGCTTTCTTT
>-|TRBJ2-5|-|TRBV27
CASRLRRTEETQYF
TGTGCCAGCCGTCTTCGACGGACAGAAGAGACCCAGTACTTC
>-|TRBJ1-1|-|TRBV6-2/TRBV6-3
CASGNSFMNTEAFF
TGTGCCAGCGGGAACAGTTTCATGAACACTGAAGCTTTCTTT
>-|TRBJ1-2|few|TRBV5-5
CASSLEPGAFGYTF
TGTGCCAGCAGCTTGGAACCTGGGGCGTTTGGCTACACCTTC
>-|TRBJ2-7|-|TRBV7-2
CASSLSRGNYEQYF
TGTGCCAGCAGCTTAAGCCGGGGAAACTACGAGCAGTACTTC
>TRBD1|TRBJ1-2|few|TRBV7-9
CASSQTSGTGVGYTF
TGTGCCAGCAGCCAAACTTCCGGGACAGGAGTTGGCTACACCTTC
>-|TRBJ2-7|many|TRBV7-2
CASSFIGGTSSYEQYF
TGTGCCAGCAGCTTCATAGGGGGGACATCCTCCTACGAGCAGTACTTC
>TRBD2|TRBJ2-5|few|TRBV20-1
CSARDPTLAGVQETQYF
TGCAGTGCTAGAGACCCCACGCTAGCGGGGGTCCAAGAGACCCAGTACTTC
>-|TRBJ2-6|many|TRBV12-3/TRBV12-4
CASSRPRGHWANVLTF
TGTGCCAGCAGCCGTCCCCGGGGGCACTGGGCCAACGTCCTGACTTTC
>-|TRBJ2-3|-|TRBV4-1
CASSQDIQGRTDTQYF
TGCGCCAGCAGCCAAGATATTCAGGGACGGACAGATACGCAGTATTTT
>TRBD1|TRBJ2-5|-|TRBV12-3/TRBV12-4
CASRSTGEKTQYF
TGTGCCAGCAGATCAACAGGGGAAAAGACCCAGTACTTC
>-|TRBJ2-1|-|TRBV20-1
CSGGSGSYNEQFF
TGCAGTGGTGGTAGCGGTTCCTACAATGAGCAGTTCTTC
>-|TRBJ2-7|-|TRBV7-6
CASSSEGYEQYF
TGTGCCAGCAGCTCAGAGGGCTACGAGCAGTACTTC
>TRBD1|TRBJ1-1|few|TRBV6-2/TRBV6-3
CASTDMEDRAHRAFF
TGTGCCAGCACGGATATGGAAGACAGGGCTCATCGAGCTTTCTTT